This TCR beta chain stems from a study of T cell repertoires in cytomegalovirus infection. The overall study: Indicated by public TCR beta signatures were CMV infection and matching HLA type.

The CDR3 has 18 residues. From germline, CDR1 is SGHTA and CDR2 FQGTGA. V was cut by 1 base and J by 2 bases, with 21 bases left in between. TCRdb re-analysed the reads in MiXCR, keeping a single row per CDR3 protein. The table records approximately 300,000 distinct CDR3 sequences, roughly 25% of them present only once. Note on this clonotype: The antigen is unknown.

The genes are TRBV7-3 and TRBJ2-7; weak D call: TRBD1 (7 bases). The sequence was obtained from a human donor in good health (CMV status not recorded). Some clones in this sample may be carry-over from other donors' samples. The sequences come from cultured PBMCs, collected from culture after CMV antigen stimulation. In DNA form, the CDR3 reads TGTGCCAGCAGCTTAATCGGGGGCCCCGGGACAGAAGCCTACGAGCAGTACTTC. Translation gives CASSLIGGPGTEAYEQYF.